These 5 T cell receptor beta chains came from one sample sequenced in a study of blood T cell repertoires in COVID-19. Produced via immunoSEQ multiplex PCR; TCRdb's table is partial and in-frame only. The table records under 45,000 clones, 75% to 90% of them present only once. Sequencing input: peripheral blood. The receptors derive from a woman in her 40s with acute or convalescent COVID-19.

The chain combines TRBV18 with TRBJ2-1; the D gene is possibly TRBD2 (6 bases). Germline CDR1 reads KGHSH; CDR2 reads LQKENI. With 4 bases removed from V and 3 bases from J, the gap between germline ends came to 16 bases. The CDR3 extends over 16 amino acids. Here the CDR3 DNA reads TGTGCCAGCTCACTAGGCGAACCGGGGGTCTACAATGAGCAGTTCTTC. Translation: CASSLGEPGVYNEQFF.

V is TRBV27 and J is TRBJ1-1, with no clear D. The germline gives CDR1 MNHEY, CDR2 SMNVEV (reference sequence). The CDR3 runs 13 residues. Trimming pared 3 bases from V and 1 base from J, leaving 6 bases between. DNA for the CDR3: TGTGCCAGCAGTTTCACCGGGAACACTGAAGCTTTCTTT. Protein product: CASSFTGNTEAFF.

This chain uses TRBV25-1 with TRBJ2-5; D ambiguous. Trimming removed 4 bases at V and 5 bases at J, with 8 bases between. The CDR3 loop spans 12 amino acids. In germline, CDR1 is MGHDK, CDR2 SYGVNS. The CDR3 DNA reads as TGTGCCAGCAGTGCGGTGAGGGAGACCCAGTACTTC. Its protein product is CASSAVRETQYF.

This clone has just one count. V and J are TRBV6-2 or TRBV6-3 and TRBJ1-1; D uncertain. V shed 3 bases and J shed 0 bases, with 14 bases lying between them. Germline values: CDR1 MNHEY, CDR2 SVGEGT. CDR3 length: 16 amino acids. The CDR3 region has the DNA TGTGCCAGCAGTTATGGAGGCTCGCGTATGAACACTGAAGCTTTCTTT. This translates into CASSYGGSRMNTEAFF.

The chain carries TRBV2 and TRBJ2-1, with TRBD2 matching over 14 bases. Germline-derived CDR1 and CDR2 are SNHLY and FYNNEI. The CDR3 sequence is 14 residues long. Trimming cost V 8 bases and J 9 bases; bases outside gene matches: 6. This CDR3 reads CASLGLAGAGEQFF. CDR3 sequence (DNA): TGTGCCAGCCTGGGACTAGCGGGAGCTGGTGAGCAGTTCTTC.